The 31 T cell receptor beta chains in this list originate from one sample, sequenced in a study of regulatory T cells in long-lasting Graves disease. Combining iRepertoire HTBI primers with Arm-PCR of CDR3 regions, the authors built TCR beta libraries. TCRdb recomputed calls from the multiplex PCR reads with MiXCR, one row per CDR3 protein. The sample includes around 450,000 distinct CDR3 sequences, about 16% of them seen just once. As to time point: newly diagnosed GD, antithyroid drugs for less than 3 months. PBMCs provided the RNA from which the TCR library was made. These same records also appear under a second study, on T cells in Graves' hyperthyroidism and ophthalmopathy.

The material was peripheral blood mononuclear cells (PBMCs), obtained at new diagnosis, from a patient treated with antithyroid drugs. The origin of the receptors is a woman in her twenties or thirties with Graves disease.

This clonotype was observed a handful of times. The V gene is TRBV19, the J gene TRBJ1-1; D is unresolved. Trimming took off 0 bases at V and 3 bases at J, with 5 bases between the two ends. The germline V gene has CDR1 LNHDA and CDR2 SQIVND (reference sequence). This CDR3 comprises 13 residues. CDR3 sequence (DNA): TGTGCCAGTAGTATAGAGGGAGACACTGAAGCTTTCTTT. The encoded protein is CASSIEGDTEAFF. Filled out from reference TRBV19 and TRBJ1-1, the complete variable domain reads DGGITQSPKYLFRKEGQNVTLSCEQNLNHDAMYWYRQDPGQGLRLIYYSQIVNDFQKGDIAEGYSVSREKKESFPLTVTSAQKNPTAFYLCASSIEGDTEAFFGQGTRLTVV.

The gene calls are TRBV28 and TRBJ2-3; no clear D gene. The CDR3 spans 14 residues. The germline V gene has CDR1 MDHEN and CDR2 SYDVKM. V was trimmed by 3 bases and J by 2 bases, leaving 9 bases between them. The CDR3 nucleotides read TGTGCCAGCAGTTTGGGTCAGAACACAGATACGCAGTATTTT. Translated: CASSLGQNTDTQYF.

As for this clonotype: A much more abundant neighbour one base away suggests this may be a read error. V usage is TRBV7-9 and J usage is TRBJ1-5; a weak D match, TRBD1 (6 bases). The CDR3 is 18 residues long. CDR1 and CDR2 (germline): SEHNR, FQNEAQ (reference sequence). The CDR3 nucleotides are TGTGCCAGCAGCCGAGGCGGGGGCGTTCCCCCCGTAAATCAGCCCCGGCATTTT. This codes for CASSRGGGVPPVNQPRHF.

This clonotype was seen ten or more times. The chain recombines TRBV9 with TRBJ1-1, with no clear D. CDR3 size: 14 residues. The V end was cut by 3 bases, the J end by 2 bases, with 11 bases between. Per germline, CDR1 SGDLS and CDR2 YYNGEE. The CDR3 loop is CASSGRTGNTEAFF. The CDR3 bases are TGTGCCAGCAGCGGAAGGACGGGCAACACTGAAGCTTTCTTT.

There are many counts of this clonotype. The final CDR3 position lacks the conserved phenylalanine or tryptophan, pointing to a likely read error. Because the CDR3's place on the DNA is in doubt, the DNA is left out and the CDR3 is given as listed by TCRdb. The chain employs TRBV30 and TRBJ2-3. Inclusive of both ends, the CDR3 amounts to 9 amino acids. The V gene's germline CDR1 is GTSNPN and CDR2 SVGIG (reference sequence). CDR3 in amino acids: CAWSVPLLS.

This clonotype was observed at least ten times. Sequence at one end of the junction differs from germline and may be a read error. V is TRBV6-2 or TRBV6-3 and J is TRBJ1-1, with D unresolved. Germline assignment: CDR1 MNHEY and CDR2 SVGEGT. The CDR3 loop spans 11 amino acids. As DNA, the CDR3 is TGTGCCAGCAGTGATAACACAGAAGCTTTCTTT. Protein sequence: CASSDNTEAFF.

This clonotype was detected ten times or more. The chain recombines TRBV2 with TRBJ2-7; 7 bases align to TRBD1. The V segment lost 6 bases and the J segment 5 bases; nucleotides outside the gene matches: 10. This CDR3 has 14 residues. In germline, CDR1 is SNHLY, CDR2 FYNNEI. The CDR3 sequence is CASRPPGQTNEQYF. In DNA, the CDR3 is TGTGCCAGCAGACCCCCGGGACAGACAAACGAGCAGTACTTC.

The chain joins TRBV19 to TRBJ1-1; D call uncertain. The ends were cut back, 8 bases at V and 4 bases at J, with 8 bases in the middle. This CDR3 is built from 11 residues. Per the germline V gene, CDR1 is LNHDA and CDR2 is SQIVND (reference sequence). The CDR3 sequence is CASGLTTEAFF. The CDR3 DNA reads as TGTGCCAGTGGGTTGACCACTGAAGCTTTCTTT.

By share of the sample, this clonotype is medium-sized. J is TRBJ2-1 and V is TRBV20-1; the D is unclear. Germline assignment: CDR1 DFQATT and CDR2 SNEGSKA (reference sequence). V lost 7 bases to trimming and J lost 3 bases, with 16 bases between them. CDR3 size: 14 residues. CDR3 sequence: CSGTAENDYNEQFF. The CDR3 region has the DNA TGCAGTGGTACGGCGGAGAATGACTACAATGAGCAGTTCTTC.

In its sample, this clonotype was seen a few times. This rearrangement joins TRBV7-9 to TRBJ2-7; 10 bases match TRBD1. V gave up 0 bases and J gave up 3 bases; unmatched junction bases: 8. The CDR3 is 17 amino acids. Germline CDR1 and CDR2: SEHNR and FQNEAQ (reference sequence). The CDR3 DNA follows: TGTGCCAGCAGCTTAGCGCGCGGAGGACAGGGGGACTACGAGCAGTACTTC. This sequence encodes CASSLARGGQGDYEQYF.

The sample holds many counts of this clonotype. CDR3 bases: TGCAGTGCCCGACAGGGGGCTTTTGATAATGGCGAGCAGTACTTC. Protein product: CSARQGAFDNGEQYF. The rearrangement joins TRBV20-1 to TRBJ2-7; 10 bases are shared with TRBD1. J lost 6 bases, V lost 6 bases, and 14 bases had no gene match. CDR1 and CDR2 from the germline V gene are DFQATT and SNEGSKA (reference sequence). The CDR3 runs to 15 residues.

This clonotype was recorded a few times. The V call is TRBV5-1, the J call TRBJ1-1; no reliable D call. The CDR3 is 14 amino acids. CDR1 is SGHRS, CDR2 YFSETQ, per germline. V was cut by 4 bases and J by 1 base, with 11 bases left in between. DNA of the CDR3: TGCGCCAGCAGCATCCGTACAGAGAACACTGAAGCTTTCTTT. Protein product: CASSIRTENTEAFF. Full variable domain (remainder filled in from reference TRBV5-1 and TRBJ1-1): KAGVTQTPRYLIKTRGQQVTLSCSPISGHRSVSWYQQTPGQGLQFLFEYFSETQRNKGNFPGRFSGRQFSNSRSEMNVSTLELGDSALYLCASSIRTENTEAFFGQGTRLTVV.

This clonotype occurred many times. The junction departs from the called germline gene at one end, perhaps through a read error. The CDR3 is CASSLGGDTEAFF. The CDR3 DNA follows: TGTGCCAGCAGCTTAGGAGGGGACACTGAAGCTTTCTTT. The rearrangement links TRBV12-3 or TRBV12-4 to TRBJ1-1; D is possibly TRBD1 (5 bases). This CDR3 has 13 residues.

The sample holds many counts of this clonotype. The chain joins TRBV7-3 to TRBJ2-1; a weak D match, TRBD2 (8 bases). The CDR3 has 17 residues. With 2 bases removed from V and 3 bases from J, the gap between germline ends came to 17 bases. Germline V gives CDR1 SGHTA, CDR2 FQGTGA. CDR3 loop: CASSLSPGGGRYNEQFF. The CDR3 DNA reads as TGTGCCAGCAGCTTATCTCCGGGAGGGGGCCGCTACAATGAGCAGTTCTTC.

In regard to this clonotype: This may be a read error: a much more frequent sequence differs by one nucleotide. V usage is TRBV28 and J usage is TRBJ2-2; TRBD1 matches at 11 bases. Germline V gene data show CDR1 as MDHEN and CDR2 as SYDVKM. CDR3 length: 15 residues. DNA of the CDR3: TGTGCCCGCAGTTTAGTGGACAGGGGGCGCGGGGAGCTGTTTTTT. It translates to CARSLVDRGRGELFF.

This clonotype appeared a few times. The genes are TRBV6-1 and TRBJ2-6; D tentatively fits TRBD1 or TRBD2 (5 bases each). Germline V gives CDR1 MNHNS, CDR2 SASEGT. The V gene lost 5 bases and the J gene lost 0 bases, with 14 bases spanning the gap. The CDR3 is 17 residues long. In DNA, the CDR3 is TGTGCCAGCAGTCAACACCTTGGGGGCTCTGGGGCCAACGTCCTGACTTTC. Encoded protein: CASSQHLGGSGANVLTF.

This clonotype was seen many times. The J gene is TRBJ1-1, the V gene TRBV15; 9 nucleotides line up with TRBD1. V was clipped by 6 bases and J by 6 bases; unmatched bases: 5. This CDR3 is built from 13 residues. The germline CDR1 and CDR2 sequences are LNHNV and YYDKDF (reference sequence). DNA of the CDR3: TGTGCCACCAGAGGACAGGGGCGCGCTGAAGCTTTCTTT. It yields the protein CATRGQGRAEAFF. The full variable domain, rest sourced from reference TRBV15 and TRBJ1-1, is DAMVIQNPRYQVTQFGKPVTLSCSQTLNHNVMYWYQQKSSQAPKLLFHYYDKDFNNEADTPDNFQSRRPNTSFCFLDIRSPGLGDTAMYLCATRGQGRAEAFFGQGTRLTVV.

This chain links TRBV6-2 or TRBV6-3 with TRBJ1-2; the match to TRBD1 covers 8 bases. This CDR3 region has 12 residues. Germline lookup yields CDR1 MNHEY and CDR2 SVGEGT. The junction had 5 bases not matched to a gene; V was cut back by 10 bases and J by 4 bases. The CDR3, as DNA: TGTGCCATCCGGACAGGGTCCTATGGCTACACCTTC. It specifies CAIRTGSYGYTF.

This clonotype was counted many times. The chain combines TRBV18 with TRBJ2-2, with D unclear. CDR1 and CDR2 from the germline V gene are KGHSH and LQKENI. The CDR3 spans 15 residues. The germline V and J ends were trimmed by 0 bases and 4 bases, with 9 bases remaining between them. The CDR3 DNA sequence: TGTGCCAGCTCACCACCAGGCCAGCCCACCGGGGAGCTGTTTTTT. Its translation: CASSPPGQPTGELFF. Full variable domain (missing parts from reference TRBV18 and TRBJ2-2): NAGVMQNPRHLVRRRGQEARLRCSPMKGHSHVYWYRQLPEEGLKFMVYLQKENIIDESGMPKERFSAEFPKEGPSILRIQQVVRGDSAAYFCASSPPGQPTGELFFGEGSRLTVL.

This clonotype was seen repeatedly, ten times or more. This chain connects TRBV29-1 to TRBJ2-1; 13 bases are a match to TRBD2. CDR1 is SQVTM and CDR2 is ANQGSEA in the germline V gene. After removal of 6 bases from V and 5 bases from J, the junction contained 16 bases not matched to a gene. There are 18 residues in the CDR3. CDR3 sequence: CSVAYLRTSGSGDNEQFF. The DNA for the CDR3 is TGCAGCGTCGCCTACCTGAGGACTAGCGGGAGTGGAGACAATGAGCAGTTCTTC.

The chain is built from TRBV11-2 and TRBJ1-2; TRBD1 matches at 11 bases. V dropped 5 bases and J dropped 6; count of bases not matched to a gene: 8. This CDR3 has 15 amino acids. The V gene's germline CDR1 is SGHAT and CDR2 FQNNGV. The CDR3 coding sequence is TGTGCCAGCAGCCGGACAGGGGGCGCGTTAGATGGCTACACCTTC. It specifies CASSRTGGALDGYTF. The full variable domain, completed using reference TRBV11-2 and TRBJ1-2, is EAGVAQSPRYKIIEKRQSVAFWCNPISGHATLYWYQQILGQGPKLLIQFQNNGVVDDSQLPKDRFSAERLKGVDSTLKIQPAKLEDSAVYLCASSRTGGALDGYTFGSGTRLTVV.

This CDR3 is CATRGQDGSYNSPLHF. The CDR3 nucleotides are TGTGCCACCAGGGGACAGGACGGGTCCTATAATTCACCCCTCCACTTT. V usage is TRBV6-1 and J usage is TRBJ1-6; 8 nucleotides line up with TRBD1. CDR3 length: 16 amino acids. With 10 bases clipped from V and 1 base from J, the junction kept 9 bases outside the gene matches. The V gene's germline CDR1 is MNHNS and CDR2 SASEGT.

This clonotype appeared many times. The chain joins TRBV2 to TRBJ1-4; possible D gene TRBD1, 5 bases. CDR3 length equals 14 residues. The germline V gene encodes CDR1 SNHLY and CDR2 FYNNEI. Trimming stripped 6 bases from V and 7 bases from J, with 15 bases between. CDR3 sequence (DNA): TGTGCCAGCAGGGGTGATCGGGGGAGTGAAAAACTGTTTTTT. Translating it yields CASRGDRGSEKLFF.

This clonotype occurred many times. The chain combines TRBV28 with TRBJ2-5; TRBD2 agrees at 10 bases. With V trimmed by 1 base and J by 1 base, 15 bases remained unmatched. CDR3 length: 20 amino acids. CDR1 is MDHEN and CDR2 is SYDVKM in the germline V gene. The CDR3 here is CASSLSLLAGRAPPQETQYF. The CDR3 region has the DNA TGTGCCAGCAGTTTATCCCTACTAGCGGGGAGGGCCCCACCCCAAGAGACCCAGTACTTC. The entire variable domain, with the rest obtained from reference TRBV28 and TRBJ2-5, is as follows: DVKVTQSSRYLVKRTGEKVFLECVQDMDHENMFWYRQDPGLGLRLIYFSYDVKMKEKGDIPEGYSVSREKKERFSLILESASTNQTSMYLCASSLSLLAGRAPPQETQYFGPGTRLLVL.

This chain connects TRBV19 to TRBJ1-1; D is unclear. In germline, CDR1 is LNHDA, CDR2 SQIVND (reference sequence). The germline V and J ends were trimmed by 4 bases and 1 base, with 10 bases remaining between them. The CDR3 consists of 14 residues. The DNA for the CDR3 is TGTGCCAGTAGTAGGGCAGCTAAGAACACTGAAGCTTTCTTT. It is translated as CASSRAAKNTEAFF.

This clonotype has only a few counts. V and J are TRBV14 and TRBJ2-3, with D uncertain. The V end lost 0 bases, the J end lost 3 bases, and 10 bases lay between the germline ends. Germline V gene data show CDR1 as SGHDN and CDR2 as FVKESK. The CDR3 consists of 15 residues. The CDR3 sequence is CASSQETLTTDTQYF. CDR3 sequence (DNA): TGTGCCAGCAGCCAAGAAACCCTAACTACAGATACGCAGTATTTT.

In regard to this clonotype: A single base separates this from a much larger clone, so it may be a read error. The chain has TRBV7-3 and TRBJ2-7; weak D call: TRBD1 (6 bases). CDR1 and CDR2 from the germline V gene are SGHTA and FQGTGA. The CDR3 consists of 15 residues. V shed 5 bases and J shed 7 bases, with 21 bases lying between them. CDR3 nucleotides: TGTGCCAGCAGCCTTCGACAGGATCCCTACAATGAGCAGTACTTC. This sequence encodes CASSLRQDPYNEQYF.

The gene calls are TRBV27 and TRBJ2-7, with a weak D call TRBD2 (6 bases). Germline V gene lookup returns CDR1 MNHEY and CDR2 SMNVEV (reference sequence). This CDR3 has 17 residues. Trimming cost V 1 base and J 6 bases, with 22 bases left between them. The CDR3 spells CASSLLPTGLKLVEQYF. In DNA form, the CDR3 reads TGTGCCAGCAGTTTATTACCCACGGGACTTAAACTCGTCGAGCAGTACTTC.

At least ten counts were recorded for this clonotype. This chain links TRBV20-1 with TRBJ2-3; unclear D gene. The CDR3 has 14 residues. Germline CDR1 is DFQATT and CDR2 is SNEGSKA (reference sequence). V was cut by 3 bases and J by 4 bases, with 14 bases left in between. CDR3 protein: CSASEVSVPDTQYF. CDR3 DNA sequence: TGCAGTGCTAGTGAAGTTAGTGTCCCAGATACGCAGTATTTT.

This clonotype was seen many times. The CDR3 nucleotides are TGCGCCAGCAGCACGGGACAGGGGACCATGAACACTGAAGCTTTCTTT. Encoded protein: CASSTGQGTMNTEAFF. The chain links TRBV5-1 to TRBJ1-1, with 10 nucleotides matching TRBD1. J lost 0 bases, V lost 4 bases, and 6 bases had no gene match. The CDR3 runs to 16 residues. Germline V CDR1 and CDR2: SGHRS, YFSETQ.

This rearrangement joins TRBV11-3 to TRBJ2-5, with D possibly being TRBD1 or TRBD2 (5 bases each). The CDR3 totals 15 residues. Germline V gene sequence: CDR1 SGHNT, CDR2 YENEEA. The V and J ends lost 5 bases and 1 base respectively, with 14 bases between them. The CDR3 protein is CASSPVEGFQETQYF. CDR3 bases: TGTGCCAGCAGCCCCGTCGAGGGGTTCCAAGAGACCCAGTACTTC.